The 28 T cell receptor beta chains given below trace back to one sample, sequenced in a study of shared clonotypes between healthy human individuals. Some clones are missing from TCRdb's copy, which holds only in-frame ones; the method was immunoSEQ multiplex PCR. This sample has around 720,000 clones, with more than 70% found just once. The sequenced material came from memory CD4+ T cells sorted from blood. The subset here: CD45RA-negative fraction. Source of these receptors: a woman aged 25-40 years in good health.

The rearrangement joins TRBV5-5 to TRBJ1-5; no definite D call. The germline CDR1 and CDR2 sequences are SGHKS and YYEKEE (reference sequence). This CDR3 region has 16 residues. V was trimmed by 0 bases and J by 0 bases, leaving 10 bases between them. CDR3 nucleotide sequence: TGTGCCAGCAGCTTGGCAGGAGAATATAGCAATCAGCCCCAGCATTTT. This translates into CASSLAGEYSNQPQHF.

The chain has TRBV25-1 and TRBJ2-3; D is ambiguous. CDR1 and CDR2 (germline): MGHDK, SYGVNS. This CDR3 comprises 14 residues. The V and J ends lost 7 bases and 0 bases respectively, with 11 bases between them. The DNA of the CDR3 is TGTGCCAGCACCGGCGTCCTTAGCACAGATACGCAGTATTTT. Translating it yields CASTGVLSTDTQYF.

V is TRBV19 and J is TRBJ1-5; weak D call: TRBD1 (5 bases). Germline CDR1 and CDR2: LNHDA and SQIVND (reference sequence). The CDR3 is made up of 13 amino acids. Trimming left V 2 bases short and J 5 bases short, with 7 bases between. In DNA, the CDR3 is TGTGCCAGTAGTATAATGGGGGATCAGCCCCAGCATTTT. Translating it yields CASSIMGDQPQHF.

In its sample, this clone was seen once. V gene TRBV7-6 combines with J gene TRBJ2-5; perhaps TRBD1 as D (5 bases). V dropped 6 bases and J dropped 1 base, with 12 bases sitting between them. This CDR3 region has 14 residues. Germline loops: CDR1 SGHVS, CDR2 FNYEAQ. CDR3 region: CASSTRQTQETQYF. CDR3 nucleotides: TGTGCCAGCAGTACAAGACAGACCCAAGAGACCCAGTACTTC.

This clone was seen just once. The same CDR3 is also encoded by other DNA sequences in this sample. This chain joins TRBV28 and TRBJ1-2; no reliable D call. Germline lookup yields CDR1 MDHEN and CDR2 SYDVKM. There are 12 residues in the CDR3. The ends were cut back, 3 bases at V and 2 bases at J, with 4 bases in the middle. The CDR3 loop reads CASSFLNYGYTF. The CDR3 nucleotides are TGTGCCAGCAGTTTCCTAAACTATGGCTACACCTTC.

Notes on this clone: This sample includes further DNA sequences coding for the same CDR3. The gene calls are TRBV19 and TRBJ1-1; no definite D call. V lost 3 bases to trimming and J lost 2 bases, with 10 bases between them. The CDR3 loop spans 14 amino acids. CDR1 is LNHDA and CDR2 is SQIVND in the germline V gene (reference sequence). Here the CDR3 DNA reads TGTGCCAGTAGTATCGGCAGATTAAACACTGAAGCTTTCTTT. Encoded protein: CASSIGRLNTEAFF.

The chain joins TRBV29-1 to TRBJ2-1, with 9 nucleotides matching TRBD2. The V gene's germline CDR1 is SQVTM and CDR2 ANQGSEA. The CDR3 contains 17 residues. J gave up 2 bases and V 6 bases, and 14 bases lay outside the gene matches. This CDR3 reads CSVHEDTGTSPYNEQFF. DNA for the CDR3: TGCAGCGTCCACGAAGATACCGGGACTAGCCCCTACAATGAGCAGTTCTTC.

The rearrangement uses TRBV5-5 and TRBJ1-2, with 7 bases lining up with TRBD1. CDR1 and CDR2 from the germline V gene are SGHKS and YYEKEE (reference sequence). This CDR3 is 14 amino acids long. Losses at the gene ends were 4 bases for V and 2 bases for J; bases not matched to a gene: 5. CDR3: CASSRMGQNYGYTF. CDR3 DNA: TGTGCCAGCAGCCGGATGGGACAGAACTATGGCTACACCTTC.

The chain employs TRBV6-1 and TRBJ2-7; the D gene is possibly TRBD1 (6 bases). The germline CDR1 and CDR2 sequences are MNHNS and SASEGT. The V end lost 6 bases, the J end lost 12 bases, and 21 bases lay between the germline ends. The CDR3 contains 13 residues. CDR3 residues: CASRETANRDPYF. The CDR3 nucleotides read TGTGCCAGCAGGGAAACGGCCAACAGGGACCCGTACTTC.

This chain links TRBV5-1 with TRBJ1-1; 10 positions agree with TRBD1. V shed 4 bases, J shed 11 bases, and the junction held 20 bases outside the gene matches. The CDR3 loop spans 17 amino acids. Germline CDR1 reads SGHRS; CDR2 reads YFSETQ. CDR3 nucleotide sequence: TGCGCCAGCAGCGATTTTCTGGACAGGGGGGTTCTCGGGCGGGCTTTCTTT. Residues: CASSDFLDRGVLGRAFF.

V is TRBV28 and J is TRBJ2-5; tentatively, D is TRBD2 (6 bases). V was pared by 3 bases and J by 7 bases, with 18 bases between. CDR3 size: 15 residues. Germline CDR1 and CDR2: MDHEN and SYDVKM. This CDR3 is CASSFLGGPGGTQYF. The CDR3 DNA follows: TGTGCCAGCAGTTTCTTGGGGGGACCCGGTGGGACCCAGTACTTC.

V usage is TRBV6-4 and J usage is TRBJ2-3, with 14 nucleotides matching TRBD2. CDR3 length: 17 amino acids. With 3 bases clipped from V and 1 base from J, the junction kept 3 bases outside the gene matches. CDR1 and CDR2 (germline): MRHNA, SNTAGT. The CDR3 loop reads CASSDGTSGSGTDTQYF. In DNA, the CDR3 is TGTGCCAGCAGTGATGGGACTAGCGGGAGTGGCACAGATACGCAGTATTTT.

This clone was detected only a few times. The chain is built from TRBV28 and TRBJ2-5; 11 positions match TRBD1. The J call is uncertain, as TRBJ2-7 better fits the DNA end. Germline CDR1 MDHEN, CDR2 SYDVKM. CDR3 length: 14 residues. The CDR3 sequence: CATNGQGAIDEQYF. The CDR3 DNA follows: TGTGCCACCAATGGACAGGGGGCAATCGACGAGCAGTACTTC.

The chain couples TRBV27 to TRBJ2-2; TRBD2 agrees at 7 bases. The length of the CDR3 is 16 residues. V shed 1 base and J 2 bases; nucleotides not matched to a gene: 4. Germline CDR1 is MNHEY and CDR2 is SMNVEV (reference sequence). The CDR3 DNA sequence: TGTGCCAGCAGTTTATATGTGGGACTAAACACCGGGGAGCTGTTTTTT. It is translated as CASSLYVGLNTGELFF.

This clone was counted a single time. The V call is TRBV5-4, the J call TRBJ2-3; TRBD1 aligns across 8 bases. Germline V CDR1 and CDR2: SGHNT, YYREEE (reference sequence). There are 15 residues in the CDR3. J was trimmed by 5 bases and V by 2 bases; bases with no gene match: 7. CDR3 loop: CASSFQGARGDTQYF. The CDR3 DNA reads TGTGCCAGCAGCTTCCAGGGGGCGCGGGGAGATACGCAGTATTTT.

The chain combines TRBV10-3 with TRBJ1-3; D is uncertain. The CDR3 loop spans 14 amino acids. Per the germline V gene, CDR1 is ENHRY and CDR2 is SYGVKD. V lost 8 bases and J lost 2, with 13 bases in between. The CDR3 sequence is CAILGSSAGNTIYF. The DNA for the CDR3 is TGTGCCATCCTGGGGAGCAGCGCTGGAAACACCATATATTTT.

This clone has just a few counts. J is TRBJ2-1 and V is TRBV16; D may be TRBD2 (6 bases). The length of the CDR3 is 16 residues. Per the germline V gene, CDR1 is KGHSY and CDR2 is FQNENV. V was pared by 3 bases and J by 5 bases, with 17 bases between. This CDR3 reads CASSHFRDWIHNEQFF. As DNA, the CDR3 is TGTGCCAGCAGCCACTTCAGGGACTGGATTCACAATGAGCAGTTCTTC.

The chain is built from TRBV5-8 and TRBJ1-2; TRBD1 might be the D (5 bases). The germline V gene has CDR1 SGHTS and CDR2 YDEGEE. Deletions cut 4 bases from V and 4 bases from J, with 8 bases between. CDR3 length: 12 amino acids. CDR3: CASSTTVYGYTF. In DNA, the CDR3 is TGTGCCAGCAGCACGACAGTCTATGGCTACACCTTC.

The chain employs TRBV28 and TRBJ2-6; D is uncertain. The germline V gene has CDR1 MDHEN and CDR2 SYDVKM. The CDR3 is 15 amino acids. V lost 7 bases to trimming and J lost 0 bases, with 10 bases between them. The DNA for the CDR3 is TGTGCCAGCACTACGGGTAGCTCTGGGGCCAACGTCCTGACTTTC. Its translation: CASTTGSSGANVLTF. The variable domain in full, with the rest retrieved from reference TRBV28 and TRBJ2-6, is DVKVTQSSRYLVKRTGEKVFLECVQDMDHENMFWYRQDPGLGLRLIYFSYDVKMKEKGDIPEGYSVSREKKERFSLILESASTNQTSMYLCASTTGSSGANVLTFGAGSRLTVL.

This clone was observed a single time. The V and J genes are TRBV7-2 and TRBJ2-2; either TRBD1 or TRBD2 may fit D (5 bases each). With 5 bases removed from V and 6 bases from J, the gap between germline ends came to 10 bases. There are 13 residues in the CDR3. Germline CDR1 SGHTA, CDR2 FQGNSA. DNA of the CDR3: TGTGCCAGCAGCCTGGGGACGGCCGGGGAGCTGTTTTTT. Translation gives CASSLGTAGELFF.

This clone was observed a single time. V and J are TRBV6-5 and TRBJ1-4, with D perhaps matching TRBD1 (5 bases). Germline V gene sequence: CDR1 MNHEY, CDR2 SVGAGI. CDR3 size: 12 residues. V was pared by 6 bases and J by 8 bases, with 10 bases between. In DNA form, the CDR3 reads TGTGCCAGCAGCAGGGCCGGGGAAAAACTGTTTTTT. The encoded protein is CASSRAGEKLFF.

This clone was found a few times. The DNA of the CDR3 is TGTGCCAGCAGCGCGGACTCCAATCAGCCCCAGCATTTT. This translates into CASSADSNQPQHF. V usage is TRBV7-3 and J usage is TRBJ1-5; no definite D call. The CDR3 extends over 13 amino acids. Germline V gene lookup returns CDR1 SGHTA and CDR2 FQGTGA. V was clipped by 5 bases and J by 3 bases, with 8 bases between them.

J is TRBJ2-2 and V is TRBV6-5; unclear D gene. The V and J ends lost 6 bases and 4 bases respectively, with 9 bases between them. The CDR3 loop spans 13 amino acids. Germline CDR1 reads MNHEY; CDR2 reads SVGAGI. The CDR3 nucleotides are TGTGCCAGCAGCTCTCTTGGCACCGGGGAGCTGTTTTTT. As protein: CASSSLGTGELFF.

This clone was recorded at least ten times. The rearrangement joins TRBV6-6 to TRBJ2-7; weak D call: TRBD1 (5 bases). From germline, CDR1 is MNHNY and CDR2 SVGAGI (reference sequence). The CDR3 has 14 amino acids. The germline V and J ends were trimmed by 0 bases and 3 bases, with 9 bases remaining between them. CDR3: CASSYSKGIYEQYF. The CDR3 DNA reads TGTGCCAGCAGTTACTCGAAGGGGATCTACGAGCAGTACTTC.

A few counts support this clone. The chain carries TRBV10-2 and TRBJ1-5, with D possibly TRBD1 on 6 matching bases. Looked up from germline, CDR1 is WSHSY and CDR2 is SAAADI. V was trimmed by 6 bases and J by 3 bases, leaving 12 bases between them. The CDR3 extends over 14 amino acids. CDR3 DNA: TGCGCCAGCAGGGACGGACAGTACAATCAGCCCCAGCATTTT. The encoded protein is CASRDGQYNQPQHF.

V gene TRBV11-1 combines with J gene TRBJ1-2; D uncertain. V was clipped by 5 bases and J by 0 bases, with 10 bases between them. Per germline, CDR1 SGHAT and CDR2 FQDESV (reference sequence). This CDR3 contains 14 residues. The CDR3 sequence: CASSHTDANYGYTF. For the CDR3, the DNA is TGTGCCAGCAGCCACACCGACGCTAACTATGGCTACACCTTC.

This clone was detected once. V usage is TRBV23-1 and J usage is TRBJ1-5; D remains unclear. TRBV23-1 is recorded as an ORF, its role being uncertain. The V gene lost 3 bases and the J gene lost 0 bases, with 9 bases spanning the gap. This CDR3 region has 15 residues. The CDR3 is CASSHAGVSNQPQHF. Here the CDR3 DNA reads TGCGCCAGCAGTCATGCCGGGGTTAGCAATCAGCCCCAGCATTTT.

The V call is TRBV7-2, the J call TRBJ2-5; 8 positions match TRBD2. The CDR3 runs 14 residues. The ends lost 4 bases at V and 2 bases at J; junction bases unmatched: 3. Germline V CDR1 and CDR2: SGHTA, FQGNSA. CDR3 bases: TGTGCCAGCAGCTGGGGGACTAGGCAAGAGACCCAGTACTTC. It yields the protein CASSWGTRQETQYF.